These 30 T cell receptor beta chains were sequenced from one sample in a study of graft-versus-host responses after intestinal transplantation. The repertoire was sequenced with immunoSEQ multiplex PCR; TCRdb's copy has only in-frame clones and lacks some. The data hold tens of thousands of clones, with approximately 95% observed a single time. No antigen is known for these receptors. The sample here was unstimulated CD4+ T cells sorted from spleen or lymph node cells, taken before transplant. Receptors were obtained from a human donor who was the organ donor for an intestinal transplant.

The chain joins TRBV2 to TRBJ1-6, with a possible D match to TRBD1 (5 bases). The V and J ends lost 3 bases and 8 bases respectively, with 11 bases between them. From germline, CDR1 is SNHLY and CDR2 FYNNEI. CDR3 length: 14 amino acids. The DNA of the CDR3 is TGTGCCAGCAGTGAGGAAATAGGGGATTCACCCCTCCACTTT. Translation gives CASSEEIGDSPLHF.

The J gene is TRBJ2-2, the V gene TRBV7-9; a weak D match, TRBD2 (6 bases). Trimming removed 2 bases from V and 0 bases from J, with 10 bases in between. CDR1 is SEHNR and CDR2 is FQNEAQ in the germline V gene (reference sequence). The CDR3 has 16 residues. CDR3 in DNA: TGTGCCAGCAGCTTACTCGGCGGGGCGAACACCGGGGAGCTGTTTTTT. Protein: CASSLLGGANTGELFF.

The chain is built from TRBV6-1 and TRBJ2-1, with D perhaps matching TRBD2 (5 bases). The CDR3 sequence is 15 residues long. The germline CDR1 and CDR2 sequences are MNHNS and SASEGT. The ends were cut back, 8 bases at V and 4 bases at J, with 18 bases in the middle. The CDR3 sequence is CASSTSDSSYNEQFF. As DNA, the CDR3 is TGTGCCAGCTCCACCTCGGACTCCTCTTACAATGAGCAGTTCTTC.

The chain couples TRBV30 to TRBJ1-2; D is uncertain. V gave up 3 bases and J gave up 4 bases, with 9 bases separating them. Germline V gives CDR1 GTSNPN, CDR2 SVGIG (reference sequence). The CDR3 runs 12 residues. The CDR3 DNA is TGTGCCTGGAGAAACATCGGCTATGGCTACACCTTC. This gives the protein CAWRNIGYGYTF.

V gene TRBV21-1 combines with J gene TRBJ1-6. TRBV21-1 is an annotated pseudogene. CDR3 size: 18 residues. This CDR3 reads CASSVWLATHTHNSPLHF. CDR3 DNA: TGTGCCAGCAGCGTATGGCTAGCTACACATACTCATAATTCACCCCTCCACTTT.

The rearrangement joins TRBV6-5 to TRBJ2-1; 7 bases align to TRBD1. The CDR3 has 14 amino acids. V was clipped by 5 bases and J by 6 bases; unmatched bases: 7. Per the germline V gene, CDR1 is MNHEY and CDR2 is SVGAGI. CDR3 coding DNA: TGTGCCAGCAGTGAGATACAGGGGCCCAATGAGCAGTTCTTC. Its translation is CASSEIQGPNEQFF.

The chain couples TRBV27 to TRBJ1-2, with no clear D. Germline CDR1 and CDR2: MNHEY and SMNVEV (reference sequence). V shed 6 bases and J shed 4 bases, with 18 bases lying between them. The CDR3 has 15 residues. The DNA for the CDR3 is TGTGCCAGCAGCGGACTTGGCGGTACCTCCTATGGCTACACCTTC. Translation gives CASSGLGGTSYGYTF.

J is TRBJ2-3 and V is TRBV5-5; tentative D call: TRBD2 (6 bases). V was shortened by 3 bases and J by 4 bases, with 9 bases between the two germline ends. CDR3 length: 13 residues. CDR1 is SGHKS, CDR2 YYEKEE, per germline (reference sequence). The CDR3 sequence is CASSWRGADTQYF. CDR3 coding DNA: TGTGCCAGCAGCTGGCGGGGCGCAGATACGCAGTATTTT.

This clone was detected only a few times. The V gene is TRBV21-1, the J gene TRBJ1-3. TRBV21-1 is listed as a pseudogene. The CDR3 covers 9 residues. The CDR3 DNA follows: TGTGCCAGCAGAAACACCATATATTTT. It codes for CASRNTIYF.

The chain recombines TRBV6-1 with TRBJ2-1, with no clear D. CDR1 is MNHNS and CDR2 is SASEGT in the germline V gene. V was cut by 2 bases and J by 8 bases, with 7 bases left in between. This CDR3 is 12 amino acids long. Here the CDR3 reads CASSERYDEQFF. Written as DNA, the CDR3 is TGTGCCAGCAGTGAACGTTACGATGAGCAGTTCTTC.

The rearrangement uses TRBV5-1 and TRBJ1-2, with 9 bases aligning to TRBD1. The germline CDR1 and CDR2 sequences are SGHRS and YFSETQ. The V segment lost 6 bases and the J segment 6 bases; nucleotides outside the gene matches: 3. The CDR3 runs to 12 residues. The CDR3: CASTGTGNGYTF. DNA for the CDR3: TGCGCCAGCACCGGGACAGGGAATGGCTACACCTTC.

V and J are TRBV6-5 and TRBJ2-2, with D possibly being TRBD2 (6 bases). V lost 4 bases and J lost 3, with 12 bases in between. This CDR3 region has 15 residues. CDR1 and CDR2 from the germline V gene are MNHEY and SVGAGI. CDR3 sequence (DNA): TGTGCCAGCAGTTCGTTTAGCGGTTACACCGGGGAGCTGTTTTTT. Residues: CASSSFSGYTGELFF.

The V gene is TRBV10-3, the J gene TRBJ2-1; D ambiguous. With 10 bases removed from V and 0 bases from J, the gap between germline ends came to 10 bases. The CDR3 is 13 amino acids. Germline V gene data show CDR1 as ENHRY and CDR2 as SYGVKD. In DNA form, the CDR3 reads TGTGCCACCGCTAAGGCCTCCTACAATGAGCAGTTCTTC. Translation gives CATAKASYNEQFF.

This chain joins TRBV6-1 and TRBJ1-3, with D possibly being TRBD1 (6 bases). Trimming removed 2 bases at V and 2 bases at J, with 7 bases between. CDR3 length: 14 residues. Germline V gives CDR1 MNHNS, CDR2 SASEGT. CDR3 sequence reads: CASSESGAGNTIYF. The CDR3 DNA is TGTGCCAGCAGTGAATCAGGGGCTGGAAACACCATATATTTT.

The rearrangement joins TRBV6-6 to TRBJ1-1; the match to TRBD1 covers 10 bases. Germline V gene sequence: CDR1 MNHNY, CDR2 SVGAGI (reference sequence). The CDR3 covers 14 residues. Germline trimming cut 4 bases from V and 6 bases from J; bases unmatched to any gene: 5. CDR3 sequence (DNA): TGTGCCAGCAGTTCTCCCGGGACAGGGGCTGAAGCTTTCTTT. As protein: CASSSPGTGAEAFF.

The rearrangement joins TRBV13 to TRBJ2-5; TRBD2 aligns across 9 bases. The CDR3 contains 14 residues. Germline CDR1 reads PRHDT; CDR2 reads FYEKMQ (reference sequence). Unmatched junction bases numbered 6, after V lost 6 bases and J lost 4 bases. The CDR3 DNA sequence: TGTGCCAGCAGAAATAGCGGGGGTCGAGAGACCCAGTACTTC. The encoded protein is CASRNSGGRETQYF.

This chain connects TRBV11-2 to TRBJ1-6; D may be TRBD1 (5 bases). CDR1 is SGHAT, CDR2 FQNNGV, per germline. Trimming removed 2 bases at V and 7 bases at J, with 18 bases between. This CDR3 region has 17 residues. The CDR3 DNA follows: TGTGCCAGCAGCTTAAGGGACCCGCTTTTCCGAAATTCACCCCTCCACTTT. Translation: CASSLRDPLFRNSPLHF.

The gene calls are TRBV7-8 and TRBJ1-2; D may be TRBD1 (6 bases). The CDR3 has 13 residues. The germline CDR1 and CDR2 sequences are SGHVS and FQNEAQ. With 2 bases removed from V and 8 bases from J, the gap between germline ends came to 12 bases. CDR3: CASSLPGASGYTF. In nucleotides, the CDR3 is TGTGCCAGCAGCTTACCAGGGGCCTCGGGCTACACCTTC.

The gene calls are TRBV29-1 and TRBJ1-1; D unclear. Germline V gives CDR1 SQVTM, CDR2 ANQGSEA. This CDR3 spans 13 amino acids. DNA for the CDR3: TGCACCGCGGTCCTACACATGAACACTGAAGCTTTCTTT. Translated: CTAVLHMNTEAFF.

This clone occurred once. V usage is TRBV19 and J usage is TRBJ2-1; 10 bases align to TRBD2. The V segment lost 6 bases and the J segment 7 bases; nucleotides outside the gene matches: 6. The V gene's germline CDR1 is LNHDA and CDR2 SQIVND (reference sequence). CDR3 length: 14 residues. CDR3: CASSSGGAGNEQFF. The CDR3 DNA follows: TGTGCCAGTAGCAGCGGGGGGGCCGGAAATGAGCAGTTCTTC.

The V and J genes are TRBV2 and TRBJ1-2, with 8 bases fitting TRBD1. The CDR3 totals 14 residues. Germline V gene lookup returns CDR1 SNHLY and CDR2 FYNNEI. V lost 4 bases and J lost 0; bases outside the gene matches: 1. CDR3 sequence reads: CASSGQGTNYGYTF. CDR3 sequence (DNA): TGTGCCAGCAGTGGACAGGGGACTAACTATGGCTACACCTTC.

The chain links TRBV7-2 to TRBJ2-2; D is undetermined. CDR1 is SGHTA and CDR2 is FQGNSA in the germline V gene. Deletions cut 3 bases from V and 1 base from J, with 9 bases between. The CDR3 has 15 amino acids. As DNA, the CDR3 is TGTGCCAGCAGCTTGGGCGGAAAGAACACCGGGGAGCTGTTTTTT. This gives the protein CASSLGGKNTGELFF.

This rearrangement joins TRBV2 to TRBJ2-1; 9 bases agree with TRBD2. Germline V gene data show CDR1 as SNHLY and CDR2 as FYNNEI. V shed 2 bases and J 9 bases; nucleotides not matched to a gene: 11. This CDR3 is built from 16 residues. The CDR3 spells CASSESGTSFSVEQFF. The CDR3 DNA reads TGTGCCAGCAGTGAAAGTGGGACTAGCTTTTCGGTTGAGCAGTTCTTC.

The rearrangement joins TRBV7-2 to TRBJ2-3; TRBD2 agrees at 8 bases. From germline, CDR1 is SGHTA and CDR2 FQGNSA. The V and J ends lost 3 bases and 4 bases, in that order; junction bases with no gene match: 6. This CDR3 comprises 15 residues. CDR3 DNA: TGTGCCAGCAGCTTCCCGGGGGGGTCCGCAGATACGCAGTATTTT. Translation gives CASSFPGGSADTQYF.

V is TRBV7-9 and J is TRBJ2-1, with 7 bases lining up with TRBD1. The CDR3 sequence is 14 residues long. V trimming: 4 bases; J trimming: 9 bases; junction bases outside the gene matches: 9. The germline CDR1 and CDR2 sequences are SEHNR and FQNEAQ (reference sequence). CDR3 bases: TGTGCCAGCAGCTCCAACAGGGGATCGGTTGAGCAGTTCTTC. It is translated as CASSSNRGSVEQFF.

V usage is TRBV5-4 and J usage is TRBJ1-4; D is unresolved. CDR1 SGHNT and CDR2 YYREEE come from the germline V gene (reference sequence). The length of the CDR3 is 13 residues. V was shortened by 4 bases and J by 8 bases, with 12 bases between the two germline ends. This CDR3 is CASSLKSEEKLFF. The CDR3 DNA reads TGTGCCAGCAGCCTCAAAAGTGAGGAAAAACTGTTTTTT.

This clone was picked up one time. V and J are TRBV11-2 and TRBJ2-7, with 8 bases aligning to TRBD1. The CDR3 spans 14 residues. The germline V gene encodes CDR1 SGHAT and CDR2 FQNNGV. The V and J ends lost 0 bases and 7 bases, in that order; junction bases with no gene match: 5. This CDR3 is CASSLEMHRGEQYF. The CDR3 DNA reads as TGTGCCAGCAGCTTAGAGATGCACAGGGGGGAGCAGTACTTC.

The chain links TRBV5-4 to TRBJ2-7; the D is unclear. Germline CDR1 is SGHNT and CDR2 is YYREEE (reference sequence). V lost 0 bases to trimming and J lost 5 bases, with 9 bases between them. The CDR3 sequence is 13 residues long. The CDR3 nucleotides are TGTGCCAGCAGCTTGGGGGCCCTCGACGAGCAGTACTTC. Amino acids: CASSLGALDEQYF.

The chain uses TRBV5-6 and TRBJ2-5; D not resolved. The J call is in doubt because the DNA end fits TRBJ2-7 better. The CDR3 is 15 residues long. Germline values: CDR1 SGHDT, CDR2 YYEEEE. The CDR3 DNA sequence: TGTGCCAGCAGCTTCGCAAGCACAGACTCCTACGAGCAGTACTTC. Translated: CASSFASTDSYEQYF.

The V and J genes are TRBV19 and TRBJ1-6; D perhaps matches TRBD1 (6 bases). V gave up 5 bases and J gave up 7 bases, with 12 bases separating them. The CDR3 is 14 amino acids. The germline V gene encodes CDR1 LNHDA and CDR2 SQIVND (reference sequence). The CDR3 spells CASSVGQHNSPLHF. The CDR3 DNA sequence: TGTGCCAGTAGTGTCGGACAGCACAATTCACCCCTCCACTTT.